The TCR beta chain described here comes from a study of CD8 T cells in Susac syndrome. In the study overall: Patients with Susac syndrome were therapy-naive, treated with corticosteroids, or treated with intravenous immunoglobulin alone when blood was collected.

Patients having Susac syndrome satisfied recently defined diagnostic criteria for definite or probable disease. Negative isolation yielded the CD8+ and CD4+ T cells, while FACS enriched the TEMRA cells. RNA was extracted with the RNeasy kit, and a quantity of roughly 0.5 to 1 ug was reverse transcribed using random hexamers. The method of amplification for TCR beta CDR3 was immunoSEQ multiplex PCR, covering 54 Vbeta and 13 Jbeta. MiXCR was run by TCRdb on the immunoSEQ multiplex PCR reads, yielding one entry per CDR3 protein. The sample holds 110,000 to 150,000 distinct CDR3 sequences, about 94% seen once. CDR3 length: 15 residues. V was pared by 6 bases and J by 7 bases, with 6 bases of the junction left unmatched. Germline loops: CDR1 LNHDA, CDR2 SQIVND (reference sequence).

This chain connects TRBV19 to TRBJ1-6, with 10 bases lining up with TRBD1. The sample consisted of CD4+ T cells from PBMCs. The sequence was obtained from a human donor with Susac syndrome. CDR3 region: CASSDRGRENSPLHF. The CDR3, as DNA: TGTGCCAGTAGCGACAGGGGGCGAGAGAATTCACCCCTCCACTTT.